The rows below give T cell receptor beta chains drawn from one sample of a study of T cell repertoires in cytomegalovirus infection. The antigens these receptors bind are not known. TCRdb reprocessed the reads with MiXCR, giving one entry per CDR3 protein. The table shows a few hundred thousand distinct CDR3 sequences, with about 39% occurring only once. The starting material was cultured PBMCs, obtained from culture after CMV antigen stimulation. These receptor sequences come from a human donor in good health (CMV status not recorded). Some clones in this sample may be carry-over from other donors' samples. Both conserved end residues are part of each CDR3. A D gene is named only where the DNA matches it firmly.

D gene,V gene,CDR3 protein
TRBD2,TRBV12-3/TRBV12-4,CASSPMPGTSDLSF
-,TRBV7-9,CASSPLVGQETQYF
-,TRBV7-6,CASSRAWETQYF
-,TRBV7-2,CASSPSRRRNEKLFF
-,TRBV7-2,CASSLDVPREQFF
TRBD2,TRBV7-2,CASSLRTSPYNEQFF
-,TRBV7-6,CASSYIAGVRLDNEQFF
TRBD1,TRBV12-3/TRBV12-4,CASSRPWDSQHTDTQYF
TRBD1,TRBV11-3,CASSLTSTGANTGELFF
TRBD2,TRBV27,CASSPGTSGKTQYF
TRBD1,TRBV19,CASSPLGQGYQPQHF
-,TRBV28,CASSWGENEQFF
-,TRBV29-1,CSVEDGAGQPQHF
TRBD2,TRBV12-3/TRBV12-4,CASSSGGSGGDAWEQFF